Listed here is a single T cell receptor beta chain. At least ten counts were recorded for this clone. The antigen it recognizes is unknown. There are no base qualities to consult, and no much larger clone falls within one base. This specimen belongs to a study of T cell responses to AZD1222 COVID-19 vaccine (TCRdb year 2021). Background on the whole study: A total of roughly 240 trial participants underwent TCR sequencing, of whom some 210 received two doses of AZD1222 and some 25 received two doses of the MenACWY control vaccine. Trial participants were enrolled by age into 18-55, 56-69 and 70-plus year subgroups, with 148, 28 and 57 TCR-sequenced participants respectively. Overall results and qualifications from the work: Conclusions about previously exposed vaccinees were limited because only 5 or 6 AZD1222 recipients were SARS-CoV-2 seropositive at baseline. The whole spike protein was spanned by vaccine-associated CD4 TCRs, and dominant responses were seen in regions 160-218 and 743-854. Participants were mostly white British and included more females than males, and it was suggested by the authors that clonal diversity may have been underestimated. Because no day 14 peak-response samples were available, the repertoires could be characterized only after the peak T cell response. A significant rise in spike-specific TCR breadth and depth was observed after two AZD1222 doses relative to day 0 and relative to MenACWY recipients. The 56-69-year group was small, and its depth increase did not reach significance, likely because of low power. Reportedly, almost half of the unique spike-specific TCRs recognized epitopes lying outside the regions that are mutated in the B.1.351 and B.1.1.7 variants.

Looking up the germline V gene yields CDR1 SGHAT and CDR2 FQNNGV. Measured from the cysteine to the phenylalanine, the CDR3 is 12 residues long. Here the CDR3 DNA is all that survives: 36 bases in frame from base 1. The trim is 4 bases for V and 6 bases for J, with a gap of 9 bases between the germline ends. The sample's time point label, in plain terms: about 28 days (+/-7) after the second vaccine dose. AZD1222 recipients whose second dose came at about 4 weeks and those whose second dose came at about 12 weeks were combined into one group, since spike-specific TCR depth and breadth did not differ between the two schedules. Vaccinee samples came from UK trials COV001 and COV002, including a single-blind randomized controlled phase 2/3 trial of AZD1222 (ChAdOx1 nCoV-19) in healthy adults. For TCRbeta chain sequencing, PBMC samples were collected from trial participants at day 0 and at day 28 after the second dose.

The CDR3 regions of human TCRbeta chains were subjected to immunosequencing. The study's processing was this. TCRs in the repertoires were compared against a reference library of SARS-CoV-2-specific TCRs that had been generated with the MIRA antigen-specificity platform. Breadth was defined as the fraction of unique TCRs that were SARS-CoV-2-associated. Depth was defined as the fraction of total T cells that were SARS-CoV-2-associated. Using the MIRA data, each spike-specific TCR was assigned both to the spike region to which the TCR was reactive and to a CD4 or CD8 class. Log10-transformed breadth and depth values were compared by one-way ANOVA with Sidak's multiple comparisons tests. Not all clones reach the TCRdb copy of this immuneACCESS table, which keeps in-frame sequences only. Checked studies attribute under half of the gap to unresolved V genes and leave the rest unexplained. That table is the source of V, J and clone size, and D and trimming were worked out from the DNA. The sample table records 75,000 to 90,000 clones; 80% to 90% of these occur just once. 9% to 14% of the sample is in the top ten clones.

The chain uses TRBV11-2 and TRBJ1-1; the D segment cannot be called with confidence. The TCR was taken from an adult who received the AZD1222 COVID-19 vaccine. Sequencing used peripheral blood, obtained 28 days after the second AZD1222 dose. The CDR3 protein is CASSSRSPEAFF. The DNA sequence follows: TGTGCCAGCAGCTCCCGTTCTCCTGAAGCTTTCTTT.